This T cell receptor beta chain was profiled in a study of blood T cell repertoires in COVID-19. Study-wide context: Some COVID-19 samples were acute and others convalescent; all came from the United States, Italy and Spain. PBMCs, B-cell-depleted T cells, or T cells were the source of the cDNA or gDNA that made up the material.

This clone has just a few counts. The ends lost 3 bases at V and 10 bases at J; junction bases unmatched: 6. This CDR3 has 15 amino acids. CDR1 is SGHNT and CDR2 is YYREEE in the germline V gene (reference sequence). Original data processing: Reference gene primer amplification yielded estimated nucleated cell counts. Assay: immunoSEQ multiplex PCR; the TCRdb copy retains only in-frame clones and omits some. The V and J calls and clone size were taken over from that table, and D and trimming were inferred from the DNA. Among more than 85,000 clones listed, less than 85% were seen once. The sequence was collected from a woman of 80 years or more with acute or convalescent COVID-19. The sample taken for sequencing was peripheral blood. The chain joins TRBV5-4 to TRBJ2-1, with 14 nucleotides matching TRBD2. The CDR3 nucleotides are TGTGCCAGCAGCTCGGGACTAGCGGGAGTGCGGGAGCAGTTCTTC. Translation gives CASSSGLAGVREQFF.